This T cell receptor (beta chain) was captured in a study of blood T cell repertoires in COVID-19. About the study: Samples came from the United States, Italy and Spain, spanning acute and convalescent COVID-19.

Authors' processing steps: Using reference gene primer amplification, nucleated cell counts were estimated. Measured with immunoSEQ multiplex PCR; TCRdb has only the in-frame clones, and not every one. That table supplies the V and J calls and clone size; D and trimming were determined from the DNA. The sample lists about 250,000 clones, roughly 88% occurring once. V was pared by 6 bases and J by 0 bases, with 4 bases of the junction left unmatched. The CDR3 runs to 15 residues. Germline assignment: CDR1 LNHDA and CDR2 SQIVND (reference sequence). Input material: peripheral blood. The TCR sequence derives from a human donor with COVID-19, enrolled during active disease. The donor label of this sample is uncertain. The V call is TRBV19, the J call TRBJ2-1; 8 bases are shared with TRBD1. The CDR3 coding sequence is TGTGCCAGTAGGGGTGGACAGGGCTCCTACAATGAGCAGTTCTTC. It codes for CASRGGQGSYNEQFF.